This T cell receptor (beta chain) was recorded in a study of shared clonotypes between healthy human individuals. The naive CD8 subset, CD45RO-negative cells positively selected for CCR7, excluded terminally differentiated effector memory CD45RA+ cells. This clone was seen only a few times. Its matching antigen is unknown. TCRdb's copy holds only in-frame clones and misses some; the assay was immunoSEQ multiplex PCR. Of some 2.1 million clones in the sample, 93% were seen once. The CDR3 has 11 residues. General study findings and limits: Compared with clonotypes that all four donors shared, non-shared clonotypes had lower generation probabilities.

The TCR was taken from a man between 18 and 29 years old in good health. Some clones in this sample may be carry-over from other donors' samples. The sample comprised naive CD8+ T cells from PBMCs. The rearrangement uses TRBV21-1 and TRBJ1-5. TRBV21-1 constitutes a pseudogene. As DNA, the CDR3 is TGCGGAGGGGGGAGATTTTTGGCCCAGCATTTT. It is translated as CGGGRFLAQHF.